Shown below are 21 T cell receptor beta chains from a single sample sequenced in a study of T cell responses to AZD1222 COVID-19 vaccine. Some clones are missing from TCRdb's copy, which holds only in-frame ones; the method was immunoSEQ multiplex PCR. The table includes about 110,000 clones, roughly 89% detected once. Sequencing was performed on peripheral blood, taken 28 days after the second AZD1222 dose. These receptor sequences come from an adult who received the AZD1222 COVID-19 vaccine.

The chain links TRBV7-9 to TRBJ1-4; 7 bases are a match to TRBD1. The CDR3 is 17 residues long. Trimming took 1 base from V and 1 from J; bases not matched to a gene: 6. Germline CDR1 SEHNR, CDR2 FQNEAQ (reference sequence). Here the CDR3 reads CASSLGGGDRTNEKLFF. The CDR3 bases are TGTGCCAGCAGCTTAGGCGGTGGGGACAGAACTAATGAAAAACTGTTTTTT.

This rearrangement joins TRBV10-3 to TRBJ1-2, with 9 bases identical to TRBD1. This CDR3 has 14 amino acids. The junction had 3 bases not matched to a gene; V was cut back by 6 bases and J by 1 base. Germline-derived CDR1 and CDR2 are ENHRY and SYGVKD. The CDR3 DNA reads TGTGCCATCAGGGGGGGACAGGGTAACTATGGCTACACCTTC. Translated: CAIRGGQGNYGYTF.

This chain links TRBV6-4 with TRBJ1-5; D unresolved. In germline, CDR1 is MRHNA, CDR2 SNTAGT. The CDR3 consists of 14 residues. The germline V and J ends were trimmed by 3 bases and 9 bases, with 15 bases remaining between them. Here the CDR3 DNA reads TGTGCCAGCAGTGAAATGTCAGGATCGTGGCCCCAGCATTTT. Protein product: CASSEMSGSWPQHF.

V gene TRBV19 combines with J gene TRBJ1-4, with a tentative D call TRBD1 (5 bases). The CDR3 spans 12 residues. The V end was cut by 5 bases, the J end by 15 bases, with 16 bases between. Looked up from germline, CDR1 is LNHDA and CDR2 is SQIVND (reference sequence). The CDR3 sequence: CASSPWDGEVFF. Here the CDR3 DNA reads TGTGCCAGTAGTCCCTGGGACGGGGAAGTGTTTTTT.

The gene calls are TRBV28 and TRBJ1-4; TRBD1 might be the D (5 bases). The CDR3 contains 16 residues. The V gene lost 4 bases and the J gene lost 2 bases, with 14 bases spanning the gap. Germline-derived CDR1 and CDR2 are MDHEN and SYDVKM. CDR3 DNA sequence: TGTGCCAGCAGTTCCAGGACGGGGGTCACTAATGAAAAACTGTTTTTT. Translation gives CASSSRTGVTNEKLFF.

This clone was seen once. The chain has TRBV10-3 and TRBJ1-2, with D hard to call. Deletions cut 7 bases from V and 0 bases from J, with 9 bases between. This CDR3 spans 13 amino acids. CDR1 is ENHRY, CDR2 SYGVKD, per germline. The CDR3 region has the DNA TGTGCCATCACAGAAGTTTCTAACTATGGCTACACCTTC. Its translation: CAITEVSNYGYTF.

This chain joins TRBV9 and TRBJ2-7, with a weak D call TRBD2 (5 bases). The germline gives CDR1 SGDLS, CDR2 YYNGEE. The CDR3 runs 15 residues. V gave up 0 bases and J gave up 2 bases, with 12 bases separating them. CDR3 region: CASSVGAEQPYEQYF. DNA of the CDR3: TGTGCCAGCAGCGTAGGAGCGGAACAACCCTACGAGCAGTACTTC.

The CDR3 bases are TGTGCCAGCTCTTCGGCCAACGTCCTGACTTTC. Protein: CASSSANVLTF. The V call is TRBV25-1, the J call TRBJ2-6; D gene uncertain. Trimming stripped 8 bases from V and 6 bases from J, with 5 bases between. The CDR3 has 11 residues. Germline CDR1 and CDR2: MGHDK and SYGVNS.

This chain connects TRBV10-2 to TRBJ1-1; D might be TRBD1 (5 bases). The CDR3 extends over 13 amino acids. V lost 4 bases, J lost 4 bases, and 10 bases lay in between. The V gene's germline CDR1 is WSHSY and CDR2 SAAADI. Written as DNA, the CDR3 is TGCGCCAGCAGTGGGGGGATCGGCACTGAAGCTTTCTTT. This codes for CASSGGIGTEAFF.

The rearrangement uses TRBV18 and TRBJ2-7; TRBD1 or TRBD2 may be the D gene (5 bases each). Trimming pared 6 bases from V and 3 bases from J, leaving 9 bases between. Germline CDR1 is KGHSH and CDR2 is LQKENI. The CDR3 is 12 residues long. CDR3 in DNA: TGTGCCAGCTCGAGGGACGTCTACGAGCAGTACTTC. Protein product: CASSRDVYEQYF.

This sequence joins TRBV28 and TRBJ1-2; D is undetermined. V lost 1 base to trimming and J lost 5 bases, with 8 bases between them. CDR1 and CDR2 from the germline V gene are MDHEN and SYDVKM. This CDR3 contains 13 residues. The CDR3 DNA sequence: TGTGCCAGCAGTTTATTGGAGGGTTATGGCTACACCTTC. It encodes CASSLLEGYGYTF.

This rearrangement joins TRBV6-2 or TRBV6-3 to TRBJ2-7; D gene uncertain. The V and J ends lost 0 bases and 6 bases respectively, with 15 bases between them. Germline CDR1 reads MNHEY; CDR2 reads SVGEGT. The CDR3 extends over 15 amino acids. The CDR3 loop is CASSYSNYRAGEQYF. CDR3 bases: TGTGCCAGCAGTTACTCGAACTACAGAGCCGGCGAGCAGTACTTC.

This chain uses TRBV9 with TRBJ2-3; D may be TRBD1 (5 bases). With 0 bases removed from V and 5 bases from J, the gap between germline ends came to 7 bases. CDR1 SGDLS and CDR2 YYNGEE come from the germline V gene. The CDR3 loop spans 13 amino acids. The CDR3 is CASSVGGQDTQYF. DNA of the CDR3: TGTGCCAGCAGCGTAGGGGGCCAAGATACGCAGTATTTT. The full variable domain, with the rest looked up from reference TRBV9 and TRBJ2-3, is DSGVTQTPKHLITATGQRVTLRCSPRSGDLSVYWYQQSLDQGLQFLIQYYNGEERAKGNILERFSAQQFPDLHSELNLSSLELGDSALYFCASSVGGQDTQYFGPGTRLTVL.

This clone showed up many times. V and J are TRBV6-4 and TRBJ2-1; 9 bases fit TRBD2. The V and J ends lost 3 bases and 6 bases, in that order; junction bases with no gene match: 6. Germline V gene sequence: CDR1 MRHNA, CDR2 SNTAGT. The CDR3 sequence is 15 residues long. The CDR3 is CASSESGGSINEQFF. CDR3 in DNA: TGTGCCAGCAGTGAAAGCGGGGGGTCAATCAATGAGCAGTTCTTC.

V and J are TRBV24-1 and TRBJ2-3, with D hard to call. Per the germline V gene, CDR1 is KGHDR and CDR2 is SFDVKD. This CDR3 has 14 residues. The germline V and J ends were trimmed by 9 bases and 4 bases, with 16 bases remaining between them. CDR3 in amino acids: CATPLPSSADTQYF. The CDR3 DNA follows: TGTGCCACCCCACTCCCGAGTTCGGCAGATACGCAGTATTTT.

The chain joins TRBV21-1 to TRBJ1-1. TRBV21-1 constitutes a pseudogene. The CDR3 has 13 amino acids. This CDR3 is CASSKVVSTEAFF. DNA of the CDR3: TGTGCCAGCAGCAAAGTAGTCAGCACTGAAGCTTTCTTT.

V and J are TRBV27 and TRBJ1-1; 12 bases line up with TRBD1. The junction had 5 bases not matched to a gene; V was cut back by 6 bases and J by 6 bases. The CDR3 sequence is 14 residues long. Germline CDR1 reads MNHEY; CDR2 reads SMNVEV (reference sequence). For the CDR3, the DNA is TGTGCCAGCAGAGTCGGGACAGGGGGCTCTGAAGCTTTCTTT. Protein: CASRVGTGGSEAFF.

The V gene is TRBV6-2 or TRBV6-3, the J gene TRBJ1-6; 7 nucleotides agree with TRBD1. In germline, CDR1 is MNHEY, CDR2 SVGEGT. This CDR3 has 16 amino acids. V gave up 0 bases and J gave up 3 bases; unmatched junction bases: 2. The CDR3: CASSYSRDSYNSPLHF. The CDR3 DNA follows: TGTGCCAGCAGTTACTCGAGGGACAGCTATAATTCACCCCTCCACTTT.

The gene calls are TRBV2 and TRBJ1-2; D gene ambiguous. Germline CDR1 reads SNHLY; CDR2 reads FYNNEI. The CDR3 extends over 13 amino acids. Deletions cut 7 bases from V and 5 bases from J, with 14 bases between. DNA of the CDR3: TGTGCCAGCAAAGGGATTCGGGCATATGGCTACACCTTC. Amino acids: CASKGIRAYGYTF.

The V gene is TRBV7-2, the J gene TRBJ1-3, with no clear D. The CDR3 covers 14 residues. V lost 5 bases to trimming and J lost 8 bases, with 16 bases between them. Looked up from germline, CDR1 is SGHTA and CDR2 is FQGNSA. The CDR3 sequence is CASSADAAGDTIYF. In DNA, the CDR3 is TGTGCCAGCAGCGCCGACGCGGCGGGAGACACCATATATTTT.

The chain recombines TRBV10-2 with TRBJ2-7; a weak D match, TRBD1 (6 bases). This CDR3 is 14 amino acids long. From germline, CDR1 is WSHSY and CDR2 SAAADI. Trimming removed 0 bases at V and 1 base at J, with 7 bases between. The CDR3 reads CASSESGTSYEQYF. DNA for the CDR3: TGCGCCAGCAGTGAGTCAGGGACATCCTACGAGCAGTACTTC.